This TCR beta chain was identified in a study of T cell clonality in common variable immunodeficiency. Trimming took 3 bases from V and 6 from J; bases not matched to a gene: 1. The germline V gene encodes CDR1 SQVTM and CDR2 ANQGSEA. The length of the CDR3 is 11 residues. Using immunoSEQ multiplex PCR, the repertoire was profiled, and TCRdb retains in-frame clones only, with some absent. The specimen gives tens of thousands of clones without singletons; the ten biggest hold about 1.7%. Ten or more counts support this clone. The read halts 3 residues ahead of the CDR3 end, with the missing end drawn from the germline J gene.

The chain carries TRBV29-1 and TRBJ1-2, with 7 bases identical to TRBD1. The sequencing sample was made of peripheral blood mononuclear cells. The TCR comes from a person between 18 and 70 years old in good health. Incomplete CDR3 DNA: TGCAGCGTTGACACAGGGGATGGC. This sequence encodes CSVDTGDG. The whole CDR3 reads CSVDTGDGYTF.